This T cell receptor (beta chain) was recorded in a study of T cell responses to AZD1222 COVID-19 vaccine. Broader study findings: Spike as a whole was targeted by vaccine-associated CD4 TCRs, dominant at 160-218 and 743-854.

Unmatched junction bases numbered 12, after V lost 6 bases and J lost 6 bases. CDR3 size: 15 residues. The germline V gene has CDR1 SNHLY and CDR2 FYNNEI. With regard to this clone: Its antigen remains unknown.

The table came from immunoSEQ multiplex PCR; TCRdb's copy has only in-frame clones and leaves some out. The data contain roughly 100,000 clones, about nine tenths of them singletons. The chain joins TRBV2 to TRBJ1-2; 8 bases are shared with TRBD1. The source material was peripheral blood, sampled on day 0 of AZD1222 vaccination. This clonotype was obtained from an adult in good health. The CDR3 nucleotides read TGTGCCAGCAGATTACGATCCAGGGGGCAAGATGGCTACACCTTC. It translates to CASRLRSRGQDGYTF.